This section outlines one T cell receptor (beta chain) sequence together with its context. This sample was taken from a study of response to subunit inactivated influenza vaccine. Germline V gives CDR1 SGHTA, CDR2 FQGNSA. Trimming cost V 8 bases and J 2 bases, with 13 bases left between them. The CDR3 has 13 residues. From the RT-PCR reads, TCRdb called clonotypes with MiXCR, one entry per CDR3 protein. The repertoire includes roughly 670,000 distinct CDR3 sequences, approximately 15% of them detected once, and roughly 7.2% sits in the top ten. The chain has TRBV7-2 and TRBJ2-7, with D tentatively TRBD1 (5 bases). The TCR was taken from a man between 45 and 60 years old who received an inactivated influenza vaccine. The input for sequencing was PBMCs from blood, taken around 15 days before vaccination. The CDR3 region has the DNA TGTGCCAGCGGCCCCGGACACGCCTACGAGCAGTACTTC. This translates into CASGPGHAYEQYF.